A selection of T cell receptor beta chains follows, all from one sample in a study of blood T cell repertoires in COVID-19. The protocol was immunoSEQ multiplex PCR, while the TCRdb copy is restricted to in-frame clones and leaves out a portion. The sample records tens of thousands of clones, 70% to 75% being singletons. Sequencing was carried out using peripheral blood. These receptors came from a man aged 45-65 years with active or convalescent COVID-19. Each CDR3 is given with its conserved first and last residue. A D gene is named only where the DNA matches it firmly. Rows give clone size only sometimes, using once, few, many, or a class for an expanded clone.

cdr3_nt: TGTGCCAGCAGTTACTTTAGACTAGCGGGGGTCTACGAGCAGTACTTC
cdr3_aa: CASSYFRLAGVYEQYF
v_call: TRBV6-6
clone_size: -
d_call: TRBD2
j_call: TRBJ2-7

cdr3_nt: TGCGCCAGCAGCCATTTACCCGGACAGGTTAATGAAAAACTGTTTTTT
cdr3_aa: CASSHLPGQVNEKLFF
v_call: TRBV4-3
clone_size: few
d_call: TRBD1
j_call: TRBJ1-4

cdr3_nt: TGTGCCAGCAGCTTAGCGACAGGGGCGGGGATGAGCAATCAGCCCCAGCATTTT
cdr3_aa: CASSLATGAGMSNQPQHF
v_call: TRBV7-8
clone_size: -
d_call: TRBD1
j_call: TRBJ1-5

cdr3_nt: TGTGCCATCAGTCCGGGACAGAATAATTCACCCCTCCACTTT
cdr3_aa: CAISPGQNNSPLHF
v_call: TRBV10-3
clone_size: few
d_call: TRBD1
j_call: TRBJ1-6

cdr3_nt: TGCGCCAGCAGCTTGTTGGGGGACCGGGGGGACACCTTC
cdr3_aa: CASSLLGDRGDTF
v_call: TRBV5-1
clone_size: -
d_call: -
j_call: TRBJ1-2

cdr3_nt: TGTGCCAGCAGTCTCCCGGGACAGGGTAGTCAGCCCCAGCATTTT
cdr3_aa: CASSLPGQGSQPQHF
v_call: TRBV2
clone_size: -
d_call: TRBD1
j_call: TRBJ1-5

cdr3_nt: TGCGCCAGCTTGGACAGGGGGCTTGGTGGCTACACCTTC
cdr3_aa: CASLDRGLGGYTF
v_call: TRBV10-2
clone_size: -
d_call: TRBD1
j_call: TRBJ1-2

cdr3_nt: TGCGCCAGCAGCTCCCTAGCGGGGGAAGAGACCCAGTACTTC
cdr3_aa: CASSSLAGEETQYF
v_call: TRBV5-1
clone_size: -
d_call: TRBD2
j_call: TRBJ2-5

cdr3_nt: TGTGCCAGCAGCGGAGGGACAGGGAACACTGAAGCTTTCTTT
cdr3_aa: CASSGGTGNTEAFF
v_call: TRBV9
clone_size: -
d_call: TRBD1
j_call: TRBJ1-1

cdr3_nt: TGCGCCAGCAGCTCGAGTGACAGGGGGCGCGAAGAAAAACTGTTTTTT
cdr3_aa: CASSSSDRGREEKLFF
v_call: TRBV5-1
clone_size: -
d_call: TRBD1
j_call: TRBJ1-4

cdr3_nt: TGTGCCAGCAGGCGGACAGGGCGGACTGAAGCTTTCTTT
cdr3_aa: CASRRTGRTEAFF
v_call: TRBV12-3/TRBV12-4
clone_size: -
d_call: TRBD1
j_call: TRBJ1-1

cdr3_nt: TGTGCCACCAGCAGAGATAGGGGACAGGCCAGCACTGAAGCTTTCTTT
cdr3_aa: CATSRDRGQASTEAFF
v_call: TRBV15
clone_size: -
d_call: TRBD1
j_call: TRBJ1-1

cdr3_nt: TGTGCCAGCAGTTACGGGGGCGACTTACAGCCCCAGCATTTT
cdr3_aa: CASSYGGDLQPQHF
v_call: TRBV6-2/TRBV6-3
clone_size: -
d_call: -
j_call: TRBJ1-5

cdr3_nt: TGTGCCAGCAGCTTAACAGGGGACGGCTACACCTTC
cdr3_aa: CASSLTGDGYTF
v_call: TRBV6-5
clone_size: -
d_call: TRBD1
j_call: TRBJ1-2

cdr3_nt: TGTGCCATCAGTGCCGGGGGAAGCAATCAGCCCCAGCATTTT
cdr3_aa: CAISAGGSNQPQHF
v_call: TRBV10-3
clone_size: -
d_call: -
j_call: TRBJ1-5

cdr3_nt: TGTGCCAGCAGTTGGGGGCCGTACACAGATACGCAGTATTTT
cdr3_aa: CASSWGPYTDTQYF
v_call: TRBV27
clone_size: -
d_call: -
j_call: TRBJ2-3

cdr3_nt: TGTGCCAGCAGTACCGGGACAGCAAACAATGAGCAGTTCTTC
cdr3_aa: CASSTGTANNEQFF
v_call: TRBV6-5
clone_size: once
d_call: TRBD1
j_call: TRBJ2-1

cdr3_nt: TGTGCCAGCAGTGAGGTTCTAACCGCAGATACGCAGTATTTT
cdr3_aa: CASSEVLTADTQYF
v_call: TRBV6-1
clone_size: -
d_call: -
j_call: TRBJ2-3

cdr3_nt: TGTGCCAGCAGCCTACGACAGTTAACCAACACTGAAGCTTTCTTT
cdr3_aa: CASSLRQLTNTEAFF
v_call: TRBV11-2
clone_size: -
d_call: -
j_call: TRBJ1-1

cdr3_nt: TGCAGCGTTGAAAGGTGGGCGCTGAACGGGGGGGACCACAATGAGCAGTTCTTC
cdr3_aa: CSVERWALNGGDHNEQFF
v_call: TRBV29-1
clone_size: -
d_call: TRBD2
j_call: TRBJ2-1

cdr3_nt: TGTGCCAGCAGTTCCCGGGACAGTTTTAACACTGAAGCTTTCTTT
cdr3_aa: CASSSRDSFNTEAFF
v_call: TRBV6-5
clone_size: -
d_call: TRBD1
j_call: TRBJ1-1

cdr3_nt: TGTGCCACCAGTGAGTTACAGGGGAACACTGAAGCTTTCTTT
cdr3_aa: CATSELQGNTEAFF
v_call: TRBV24-1
clone_size: -
d_call: -
j_call: TRBJ1-1

cdr3_nt: TGTGCCAGCAGTCTTCAGGGGAGTGGCTATGGCTACACCTTC
cdr3_aa: CASSLQGSGYGYTF
v_call: TRBV6-5
clone_size: -
d_call: -
j_call: TRBJ1-2

cdr3_nt: TGTGCCAGCAGCCAGGGAGGGACAGGGGGCACAGATACGCAGTATTTT
cdr3_aa: CASSQGGTGGTDTQYF
v_call: TRBV5-8
clone_size: few
d_call: TRBD1
j_call: TRBJ2-3

cdr3_nt: TGTGCCAGCAGCCATCTAGCGGGGGCAGGGGCTTACACAGATACGCAGTATTTT
cdr3_aa: CASSHLAGAGAYTDTQYF
v_call: TRBV3-1/TRBV3-2
clone_size: -
d_call: TRBD2
j_call: TRBJ2-3

cdr3_nt: TGTGCCAGCAGTTTTTTCTTAGCCTACGAGCAGTACTTC
cdr3_aa: CASSFFLAYEQYF
v_call: TRBV12-3/TRBV12-4
clone_size: -
d_call: -
j_call: TRBJ2-7

cdr3_nt: TGTGCCAGCAGGTTGGACAGGGGTAACACTGAAGCTTTCTTT
cdr3_aa: CASRLDRGNTEAFF
v_call: TRBV6-6
clone_size: many
d_call: TRBD1
j_call: TRBJ1-1

cdr3_nt: TGCGCCAGCAGCGCGGGCACCAGGGGGTTCGGTGAAGCTTTCTTT
cdr3_aa: CASSAGTRGFGEAFF
v_call: TRBV5-1
clone_size: -
d_call: TRBD1
j_call: TRBJ1-1

cdr3_nt: TGTGCCAGTAGTTTGTCGGTAGTCCAGGGCACAGATACGCAGTATTTT
cdr3_aa: CASSLSVVQGTDTQYF
v_call: TRBV19
clone_size: -
d_call: -
j_call: TRBJ2-3

cdr3_nt: TGCGCCAGCGGCGACAGCGCCTACGAGCAGTACTTC
cdr3_aa: CASGDSAYEQYF
v_call: TRBV5-1
clone_size: -
d_call: -
j_call: TRBJ2-7

cdr3_nt: TGTGCCAGCTCACCACAGGGGGCCCCTGTCTACGAGCAGTACTTC
cdr3_aa: CASSPQGAPVYEQYF
v_call: TRBV18
clone_size: -
d_call: TRBD1
j_call: TRBJ2-7

cdr3_nt: TGCAGCGTTGGGGGCAGCCAAGAGACCCAGTACTTC
cdr3_aa: CSVGGSQETQYF
v_call: TRBV29-1
clone_size: -
d_call: -
j_call: TRBJ2-5

cdr3_nt: TGTGCCAGCTCACCACGACCGGGACAGGGCCCCCTCGAGCAGTACTTC
cdr3_aa: CASSPRPGQGPLEQYF
v_call: TRBV18
clone_size: -
d_call: TRBD1
j_call: TRBJ2-7

cdr3_nt: TGTGCCATCAGCTTGGGACTAGCGGGAGTAGAGACCCAGTACTTC
cdr3_aa: CAISLGLAGVETQYF
v_call: TRBV10-3
clone_size: -
d_call: TRBD2
j_call: TRBJ2-5

cdr3_nt: TGTGCCTGCCGGGACAGGGGTACCACAGATACGCAGTATTTT
cdr3_aa: CACRDRGTTDTQYF
v_call: TRBV19
clone_size: -
d_call: TRBD1
j_call: TRBJ2-3

cdr3_nt: TGTGCCAGTAGTATAAGAGGTCCGGGTGTCAATCAGCCCCAGCATTTT
cdr3_aa: CASSIRGPGVNQPQHF
v_call: TRBV19
clone_size: -
d_call: -
j_call: TRBJ1-5

cdr3_nt: TGTGCCAGCAGCACGGATCGGAGGGTAAATCAGCCCCAGCATTTT
cdr3_aa: CASSTDRRVNQPQHF
v_call: TRBV25-1
clone_size: -
d_call: -
j_call: TRBJ1-5

cdr3_nt: TGTGCCATCAGTGCGGACAGGTACTACGAGCAGTACTTC
cdr3_aa: CAISADRYYEQYF
v_call: TRBV10-3
clone_size: few
d_call: TRBD1
j_call: TRBJ2-7

cdr3_nt: TGTGCCAGCAGCCCGACAGGGCCTCGACTAGCGATCGTAGGGAATGAGCAGTTCTTC
cdr3_aa: CASSPTGPRLAIVGNEQFF
v_call: TRBV3-1/TRBV3-2
clone_size: -
d_call: -
j_call: TRBJ2-1

cdr3_nt: TGTGCCAGCAGCCCCACGACAGGGGCTATCCACGAGCAGTACTTC
cdr3_aa: CASSPTTGAIHEQYF
v_call: TRBV5-4
clone_size: -
d_call: TRBD1
j_call: TRBJ2-7

cdr3_nt: TGTGCCAGCAGCTCTTCCGGGACAGGGGTCCACGAGCAGTACTTC
cdr3_aa: CASSSSGTGVHEQYF
v_call: TRBV7-9
clone_size: -
d_call: TRBD1
j_call: TRBJ2-7